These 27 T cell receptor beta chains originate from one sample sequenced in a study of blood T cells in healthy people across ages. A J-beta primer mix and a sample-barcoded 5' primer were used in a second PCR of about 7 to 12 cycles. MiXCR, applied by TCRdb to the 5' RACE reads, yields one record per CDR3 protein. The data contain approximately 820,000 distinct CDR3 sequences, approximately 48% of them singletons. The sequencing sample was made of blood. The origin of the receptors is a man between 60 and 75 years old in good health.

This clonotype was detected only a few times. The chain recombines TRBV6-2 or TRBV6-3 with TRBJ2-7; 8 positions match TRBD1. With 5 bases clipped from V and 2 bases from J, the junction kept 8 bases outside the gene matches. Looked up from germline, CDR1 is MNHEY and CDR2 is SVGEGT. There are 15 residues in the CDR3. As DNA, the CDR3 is TGTGCCAGCAGTCGCCCGGGACAGGCTACCTACGAGCAGTACTTC. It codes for CASSRPGQATYEQYF.

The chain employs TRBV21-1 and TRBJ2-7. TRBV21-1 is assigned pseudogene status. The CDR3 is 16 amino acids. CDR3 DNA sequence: TGTGCCAGCAGCAAAACGATAAACAGGAGCTCCTACGAGCAGTACTTC. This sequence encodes CASSKTINRSSYEQYF.

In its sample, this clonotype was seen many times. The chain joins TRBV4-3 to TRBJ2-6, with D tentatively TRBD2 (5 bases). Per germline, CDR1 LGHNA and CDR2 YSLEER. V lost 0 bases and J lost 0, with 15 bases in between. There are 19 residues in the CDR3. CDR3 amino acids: CASSQDSPSKDSGANVLTF. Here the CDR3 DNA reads TGCGCCAGCAGCCAAGATTCCCCTAGCAAAGACTCTGGGGCCAACGTCCTGACTTTC.

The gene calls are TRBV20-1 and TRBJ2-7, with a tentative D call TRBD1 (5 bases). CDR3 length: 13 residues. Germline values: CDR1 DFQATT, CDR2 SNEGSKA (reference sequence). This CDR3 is CSTTGGDTYEQYF. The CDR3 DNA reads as TGCAGCACTACAGGCGGCGATACCTACGAGCAGTACTTC.

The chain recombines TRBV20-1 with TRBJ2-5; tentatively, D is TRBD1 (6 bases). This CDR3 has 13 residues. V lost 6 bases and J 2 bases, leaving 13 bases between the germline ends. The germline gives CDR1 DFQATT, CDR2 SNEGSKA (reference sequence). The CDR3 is CSALQGSQETQYF. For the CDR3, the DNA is TGCAGTGCGCTCCAGGGGAGTCAAGAGACCCAGTACTTC.

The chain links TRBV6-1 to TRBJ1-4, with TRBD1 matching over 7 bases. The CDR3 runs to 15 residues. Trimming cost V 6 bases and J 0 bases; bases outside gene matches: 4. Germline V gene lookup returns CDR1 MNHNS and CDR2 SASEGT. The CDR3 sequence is CASRGDSPTNEKLFF. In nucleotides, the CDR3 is TGTGCCAGCAGAGGGGACAGCCCAACTAATGAAAAACTGTTTTTT.

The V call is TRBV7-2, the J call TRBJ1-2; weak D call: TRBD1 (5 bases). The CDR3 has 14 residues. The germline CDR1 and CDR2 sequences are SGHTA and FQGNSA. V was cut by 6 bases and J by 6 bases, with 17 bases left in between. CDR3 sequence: CASRRSDMIDGYTF. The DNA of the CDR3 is TGTGCCAGCAGACGCTCGGACATGATAGATGGCTACACCTTC.

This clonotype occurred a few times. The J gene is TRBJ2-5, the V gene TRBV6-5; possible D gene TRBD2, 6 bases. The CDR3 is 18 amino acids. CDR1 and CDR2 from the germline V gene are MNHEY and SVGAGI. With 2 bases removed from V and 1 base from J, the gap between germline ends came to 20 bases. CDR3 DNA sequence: TGTGCCAGCAGTTACCCCTGGGTGGTTCCGGGGGTCCAAGAGACCCAGTACTTC. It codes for CASSYPWVVPGVQETQYF.

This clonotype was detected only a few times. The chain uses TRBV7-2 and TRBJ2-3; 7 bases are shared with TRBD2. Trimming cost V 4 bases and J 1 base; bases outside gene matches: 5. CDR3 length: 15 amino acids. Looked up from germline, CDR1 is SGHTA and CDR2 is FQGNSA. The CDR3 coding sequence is TGTGCCAGCAGCTCTCGGACTAGTCGCACAGATACGCAGTATTTT. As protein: CASSSRTSRTDTQYF.

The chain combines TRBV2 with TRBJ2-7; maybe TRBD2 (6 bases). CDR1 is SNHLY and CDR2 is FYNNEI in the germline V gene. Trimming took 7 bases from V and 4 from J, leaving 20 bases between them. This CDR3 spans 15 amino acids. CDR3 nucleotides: TGTGCCAGCAAGGTACCCGGGACTGTCTTATACGAGCAGTACTTC. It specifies CASKVPGTVLYEQYF. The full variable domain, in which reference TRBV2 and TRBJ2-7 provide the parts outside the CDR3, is EPEVTQTPSHQVTQMGQEVILRCVPISNHLYFYWYRQILGQKVEFLVSFYNNEISEKSEIFDDQFSVERPDGSNFTLKIRSTKLEDSAMYFCASKVPGTVLYEQYFGPGTRLTVT.

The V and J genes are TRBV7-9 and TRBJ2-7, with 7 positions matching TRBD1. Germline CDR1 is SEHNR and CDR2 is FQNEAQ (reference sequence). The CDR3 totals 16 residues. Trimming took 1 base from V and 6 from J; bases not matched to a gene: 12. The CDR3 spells CASSLGLQGGFGEQYF. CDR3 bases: TGTGCCAGCAGCTTAGGACTACAAGGGGGCTTCGGCGAGCAGTACTTC.

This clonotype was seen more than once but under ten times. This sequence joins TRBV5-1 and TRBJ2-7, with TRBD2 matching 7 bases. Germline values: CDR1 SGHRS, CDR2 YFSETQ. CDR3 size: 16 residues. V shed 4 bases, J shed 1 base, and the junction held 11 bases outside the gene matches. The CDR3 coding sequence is TGCGCCAGCAGCCCTAGGGTTCTAGCGGCGTCCTACGAGCAGTACTTC. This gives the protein CASSPRVLAASYEQYF.

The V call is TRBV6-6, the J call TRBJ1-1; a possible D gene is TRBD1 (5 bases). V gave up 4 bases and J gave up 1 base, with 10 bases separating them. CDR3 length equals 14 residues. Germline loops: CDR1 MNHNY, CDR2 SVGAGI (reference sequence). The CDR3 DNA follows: TGTGCCAGCAGTTCCAGGGTTACGAACACTGAAGCTTTCTTT. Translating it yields CASSSRVTNTEAFF.

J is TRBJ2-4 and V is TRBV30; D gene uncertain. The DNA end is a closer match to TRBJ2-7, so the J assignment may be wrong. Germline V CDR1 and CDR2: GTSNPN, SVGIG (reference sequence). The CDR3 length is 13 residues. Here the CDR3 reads CAWSEFRVGEQYF. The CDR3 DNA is TGTGCCTGGAGTGAGTTTCGGGTCGGCGAGCAGTACTTC.

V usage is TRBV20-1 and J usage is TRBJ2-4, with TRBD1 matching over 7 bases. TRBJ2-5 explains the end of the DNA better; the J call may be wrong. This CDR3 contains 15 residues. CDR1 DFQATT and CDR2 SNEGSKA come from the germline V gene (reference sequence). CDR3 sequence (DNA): TGCAGTGCTAGAGGGGACAGAGTTTTCCAAGAGACCCAGTACTTC. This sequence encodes CSARGDRVFQETQYF.

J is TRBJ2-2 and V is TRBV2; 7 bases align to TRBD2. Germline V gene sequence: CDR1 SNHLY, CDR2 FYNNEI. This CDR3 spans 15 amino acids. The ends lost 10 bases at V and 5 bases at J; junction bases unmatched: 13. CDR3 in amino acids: CAIQPEGLQTGELFF. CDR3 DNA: TGTGCCATCCAACCCGAGGGACTACAGACCGGGGAGCTGTTTTTT. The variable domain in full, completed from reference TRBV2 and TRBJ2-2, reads EPEVTQTPSHQVTQMGQEVILRCVPISNHLYFYWYRQILGQKVEFLVSFYNNEISEKSEIFDDQFSVERPDGSNFTLKIRSTKLEDSAMYFCAIQPEGLQTGELFFGEGSRLTVL.

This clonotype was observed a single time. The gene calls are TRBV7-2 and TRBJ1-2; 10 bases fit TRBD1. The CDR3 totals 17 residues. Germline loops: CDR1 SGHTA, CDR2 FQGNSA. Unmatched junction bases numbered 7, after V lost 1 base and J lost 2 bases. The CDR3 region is CASSLGPLGQGNYGYTF. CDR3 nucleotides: TGTGCCAGCAGCTTAGGGCCCCTGGGACAGGGGAACTATGGCTACACCTTC.

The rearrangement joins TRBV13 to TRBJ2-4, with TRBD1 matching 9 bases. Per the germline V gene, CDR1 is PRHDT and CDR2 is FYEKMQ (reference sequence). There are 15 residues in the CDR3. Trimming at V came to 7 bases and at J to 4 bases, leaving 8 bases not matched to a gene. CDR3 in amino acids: CASKWTGDEKNIQYF. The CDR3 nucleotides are TGTGCCAGCAAATGGACAGGGGATGAGAAAAACATTCAGTACTTC.

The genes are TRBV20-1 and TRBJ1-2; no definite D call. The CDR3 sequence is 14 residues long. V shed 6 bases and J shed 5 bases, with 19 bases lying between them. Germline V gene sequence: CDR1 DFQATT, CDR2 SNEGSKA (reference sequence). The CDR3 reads CSAREEGSLYGYTF. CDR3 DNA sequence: TGCAGTGCGCGCGAGGAGGGATCGTTGTATGGCTACACCTTC.

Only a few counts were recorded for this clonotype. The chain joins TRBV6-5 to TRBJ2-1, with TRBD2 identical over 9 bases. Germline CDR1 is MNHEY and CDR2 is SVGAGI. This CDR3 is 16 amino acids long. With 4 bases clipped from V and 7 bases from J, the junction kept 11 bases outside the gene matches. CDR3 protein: CASSSSTAGGWNEQFF. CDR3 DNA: TGTGCCAGCAGTTCCTCCACAGCGGGGGGTTGGAATGAGCAGTTCTTC.

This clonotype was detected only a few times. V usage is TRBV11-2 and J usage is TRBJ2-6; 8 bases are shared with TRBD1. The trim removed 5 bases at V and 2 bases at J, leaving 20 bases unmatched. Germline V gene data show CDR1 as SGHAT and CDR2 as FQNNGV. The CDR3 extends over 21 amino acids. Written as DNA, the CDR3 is TGTGCCAGCAGCAACTACGGGGATTACGGACAGGGAGGCGCTGGGGCCAACGTCCTGACTTTC. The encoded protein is CASSNYGDYGQGGAGANVLTF.

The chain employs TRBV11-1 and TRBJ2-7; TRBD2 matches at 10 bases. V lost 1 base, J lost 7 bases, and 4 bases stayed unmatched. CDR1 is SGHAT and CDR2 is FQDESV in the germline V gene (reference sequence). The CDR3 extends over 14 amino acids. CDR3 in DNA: TGTGCCAGCAGCTTAGTGCCGACTAGCGGGGAGCAGTACTTC. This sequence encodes CASSLVPTSGEQYF.

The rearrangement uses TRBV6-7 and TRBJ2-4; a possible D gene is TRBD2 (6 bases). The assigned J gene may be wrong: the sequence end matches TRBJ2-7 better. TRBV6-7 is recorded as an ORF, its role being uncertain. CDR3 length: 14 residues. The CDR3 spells CASSLGAGPDEQYF. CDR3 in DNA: TGTGCCAGCAGCCTTGGGGCGGGGCCGGACGAGCAGTACTTC.

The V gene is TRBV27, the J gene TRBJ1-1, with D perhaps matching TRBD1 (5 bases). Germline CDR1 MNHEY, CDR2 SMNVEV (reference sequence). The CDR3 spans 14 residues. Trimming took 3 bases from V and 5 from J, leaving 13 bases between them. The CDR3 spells CASSFGAWGTEAFF. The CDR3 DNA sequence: TGTGCCAGCAGTTTTGGGGCCTGGGGGACTGAAGCTTTCTTT.

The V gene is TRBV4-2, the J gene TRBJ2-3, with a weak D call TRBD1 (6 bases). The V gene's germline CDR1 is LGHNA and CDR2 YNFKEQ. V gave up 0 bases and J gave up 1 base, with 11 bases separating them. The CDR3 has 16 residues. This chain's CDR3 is CASSQEGAPRTDTQYF. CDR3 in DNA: TGTGCCAGCAGCCAAGAGGGGGCCCCTCGCACAGATACGCAGTATTTT.

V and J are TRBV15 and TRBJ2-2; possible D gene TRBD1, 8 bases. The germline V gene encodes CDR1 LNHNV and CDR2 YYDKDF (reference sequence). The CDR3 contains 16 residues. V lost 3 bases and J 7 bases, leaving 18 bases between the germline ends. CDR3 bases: TGTGCCACCAGCAGCGGGGGGCAGGGGGCTATCGGGGAGCTGTTTTTT. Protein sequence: CATSSGGQGAIGELFF.

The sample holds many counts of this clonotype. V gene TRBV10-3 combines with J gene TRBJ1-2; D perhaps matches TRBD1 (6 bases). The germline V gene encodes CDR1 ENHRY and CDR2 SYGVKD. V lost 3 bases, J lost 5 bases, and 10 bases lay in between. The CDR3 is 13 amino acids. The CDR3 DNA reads TGTGCCATCAGTGACCGGCAGGGGTATGGCTACACCTTC. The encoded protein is CAISDRQGYGYTF.